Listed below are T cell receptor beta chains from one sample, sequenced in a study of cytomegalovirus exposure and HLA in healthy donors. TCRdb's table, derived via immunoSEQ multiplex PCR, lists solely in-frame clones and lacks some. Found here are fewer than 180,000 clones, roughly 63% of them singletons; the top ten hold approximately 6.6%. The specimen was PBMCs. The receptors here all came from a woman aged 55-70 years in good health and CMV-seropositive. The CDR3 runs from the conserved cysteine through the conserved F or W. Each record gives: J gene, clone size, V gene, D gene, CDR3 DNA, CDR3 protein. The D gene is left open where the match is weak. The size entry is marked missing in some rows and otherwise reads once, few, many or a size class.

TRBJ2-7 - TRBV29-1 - TGCACCGTCAGGGGCGACTCCTACGAGCAGTACTTC CTVRGDSYEQYF
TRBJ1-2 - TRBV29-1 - TGCAGCGTTGATGAGCACCTTAACTATGGCTACACCTTC CSVDEHLNYGYTF
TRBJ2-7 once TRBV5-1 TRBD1 TGCGCCAGCACCGGTGGGACAGGGCTCTCCTACGAGCAGTACTTC CASTGGTGLSYEQYF
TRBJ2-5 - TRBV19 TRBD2 TGTGCCAGTAGCCTAACTAGCGGCCAAGAGACCCAGTACTTC CASSLTSGQETQYF
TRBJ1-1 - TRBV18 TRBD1 TGTGCCAGCTCACTCCACGGACAGGGGGGGGTAGCTTTCTTT CASSLHGQGGVAFF
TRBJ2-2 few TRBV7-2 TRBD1 TGTGCCAGCAGGTGGGGACAGGGAGGCGCCGGGGAGCTGTTTTTT CASRWGQGGAGELFF
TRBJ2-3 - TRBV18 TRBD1 TGTGCCAGCTCACCCAGGGGGTTGGGCACAGATACGCAGTATTTT CASSPRGLGTDTQYF
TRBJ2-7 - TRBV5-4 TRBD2 TGTGCCAGCAGCTTCGCTAGCGGCTCCTACGAGCAGTACTTC CASSFASGSYEQYF
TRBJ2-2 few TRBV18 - TGTGCCAGCTTCGGGGTGAACACCGGGGAGCTGTTTTTT CASFGVNTGELFF
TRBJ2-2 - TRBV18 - TGTGCCAGCTCACCGATCCAGGGCAACGGGGAGCTGTTTTTT CASSPIQGNGELFF
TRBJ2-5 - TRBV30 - TGTGCCTGGAGCAGAGCGGACCAAGAGACCCAGTACTTC CAWSRADQETQYF
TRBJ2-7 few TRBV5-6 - TGTGCCAGCAGCGGGGCTACAGGGCGCTCCTACGAGCAGTACTTC CASSGATGRSYEQYF
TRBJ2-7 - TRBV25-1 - TGTGCCAGCAGTGATCCTAGGACCTACGAGCAGTACTTC CASSDPRTYEQYF
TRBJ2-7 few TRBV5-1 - TGCGCCAGCAGCTTGGCCTTAGGGACTTTTTACGAGCAGTACTTC CASSLALGTFYEQYF
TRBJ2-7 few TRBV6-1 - TGTGCCAGCAGTGCGGCTAGTACCTACGAGCAGTACTTC CASSAASTYEQYF
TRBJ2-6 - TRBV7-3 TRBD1 TGTGCCAGCAGCTGGACAGGGACCGGGGCCAACGTCCTGACTTTC CASSWTGTGANVLTF
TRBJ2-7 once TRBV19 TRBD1 TGTGCCAGTAGTACCTTCGGGACAGGGTTTCCCTACGAGCAGTACTTC CASSTFGTGFPYEQYF
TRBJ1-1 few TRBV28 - TGTGCCAGCAGTCGTTACGCGGTTGGGACTGAAGCTTTCTTT CASSRYAVGTEAFF
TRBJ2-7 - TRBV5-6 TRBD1 TGTGCCAGCAGCTGGGGCGGGCAGGGGGACTTC CASSWGGQGDF
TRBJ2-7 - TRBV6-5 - TGTGCCAGCAGGCCGGGACCTGCGGGGGAGCAGTACTTC CASRPGPAGEQYF
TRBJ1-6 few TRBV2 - TGTGCCAGCAGTCGGACAGATTCACCCCTCCACTTT CASSRTDSPLHF
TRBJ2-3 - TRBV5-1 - TGCGCCAGCAGCCGAGCCGAGAGGGATACGCAGTATTTT CASSRAERDTQYF
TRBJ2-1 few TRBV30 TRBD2 TGTGCCTCCTTCCGGCGACTAGCGGACTCTAATACAAAAATCTTCTCCTACAATGAGCAGTTCTTC CASFRRLADSNTKIFSYNEQFF
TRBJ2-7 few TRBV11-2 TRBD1 TGTGCCAGCAGCCCGTGGACAGGGGAGGGCGAGCAGTACTTC CASSPWTGEGEQYF
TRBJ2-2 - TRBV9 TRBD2 TGTGCCAGCAGCCCCCCCCTAGCGGGAGGCACCGGGGAGCTGTTTTTT CASSPPLAGGTGELFF
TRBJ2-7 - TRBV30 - TGTGCCTGGAGTGCCCTCCTGGTCTACGGCGGAGCCTACGAGCAGTACTTC CAWSALLVYGGAYEQYF
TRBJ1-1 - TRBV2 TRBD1 TGTGCCACCATGGGACAGTCGAACACTGAAGCTTTCTTT CATMGQSNTEAFF
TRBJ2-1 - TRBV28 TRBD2 TGTGCCAGCAGATGGGCGGGAGTAGGCAATGAGCAGTTCTTC CASRWAGVGNEQFF
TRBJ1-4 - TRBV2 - TGTGCCAGCAGTTTGCAGGGGAGTAATGAAAAACTGTTTTTT CASSLQGSNEKLFF
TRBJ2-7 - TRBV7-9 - TGTGCCAGCGGAGAGGGGGACGAGCAGTACTTC CASGEGDEQYF
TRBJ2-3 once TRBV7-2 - TGTGCCAGCAGCGCAGACGGCCGGACTGCAGATACGCAGTATTTT CASSADGRTADTQYF
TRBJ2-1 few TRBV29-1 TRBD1 TGCAGCGTTGAAAGGGGGACAGGGGGTTACAATGAGCAGTTCTTC CSVERGTGGYNEQFF
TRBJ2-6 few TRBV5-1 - TGCGCCAGCAGCCCGACAGACTCTGGGGCCAACGTCCTGACTTTC CASSPTDSGANVLTF
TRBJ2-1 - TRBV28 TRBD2 TGTGCCAGCAGGGGTCTAGCGGACCTCAATGAGCAGTTCTTC CASRGLADLNEQFF
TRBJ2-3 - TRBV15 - TGTGCCACCAGCACGCAAACGGCCCAGGACACAGATACGCAGTATTTT CATSTQTAQDTDTQYF
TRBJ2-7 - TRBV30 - TGTGCCTGGAGTGTACAGGGATACGAGCAGTACTTC CAWSVQGYEQYF
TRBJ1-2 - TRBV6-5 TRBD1 TGTGCCAGCGGGAGGACAGGGAGGAACTATGGCTACACCTTC CASGRTGRNYGYTF
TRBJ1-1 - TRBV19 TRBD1 TGTGCCAGTAGTCCCGGAGACAGGGGGCTGGGCACTGAAGCTTTCTTT CASSPGDRGLGTEAFF
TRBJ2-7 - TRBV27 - TGTGCCAGCAGTCCACGTGGGGGGGAGCAGTACTTC CASSPRGGEQYF
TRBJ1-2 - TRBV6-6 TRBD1 TGTGCCAGCAGTTTACTGACCAATACAGGGGGCAGAGGCTACACCTTC CASSLLTNTGGRGYTF
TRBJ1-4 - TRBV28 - TGTGCCAGCAGTTTAGTCCAGGCGCAGACTAATGAAAAACTGTTTTTT CASSLVQAQTNEKLFF
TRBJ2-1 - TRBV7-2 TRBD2 TGTGCCAGCAGCGATAGCGGGAGTCGGTACAATGAGCAGTTCTTC CASSDSGSRYNEQFF
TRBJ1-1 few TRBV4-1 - TGCGCCAGCAGCGACATAGGGCAGGACTTTAATCGGAGAGCTTTCTTT CASSDIGQDFNRRAFF
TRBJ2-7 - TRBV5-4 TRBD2 TGTGCCAGCAGCCCTGGCGGTAGCGGGACCTACGAGCAGTACTTC CASSPGGSGTYEQYF
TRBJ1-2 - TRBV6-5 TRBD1 TGTGCCAGCAGACCGGACAGGGGGATAGGTGGCTACACCTTC CASRPDRGIGGYTF
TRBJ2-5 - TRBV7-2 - TGTGCCAGCAGCTTAGGGACAAGAATTCAAGGGGCCCAGTACTTC CASSLGTRIQGAQYF
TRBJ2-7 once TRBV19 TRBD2 TGTGCCAGTAGGCCAGCGGGAGCCCCCGAGCAGTACTTC CASRPAGAPEQYF
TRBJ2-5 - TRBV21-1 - TGTGCCAGCAGCAAAAGAGACCGGGAGGTACAGACCCAGTACTTC CASSKRDREVQTQYF
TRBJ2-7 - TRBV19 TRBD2 TGTGCCAGTAGTATACTAGCGGGAGGGAACCACGAGCAGTACTTC CASSILAGGNHEQYF
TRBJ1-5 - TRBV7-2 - TGTGCCAGCAGCTTAGCAGATGCAGGAAATCAGCCCCAGCATTTT CASSLADAGNQPQHF
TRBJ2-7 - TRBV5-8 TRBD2 TGTGCCAGCAGCTCCCACCTAGCGGGAGAGGCTTACGAGCAGTACTTC CASSSHLAGEAYEQYF
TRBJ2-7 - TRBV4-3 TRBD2 TGCGCCAGCAGCCAAGGCGGCCTAGCGGCTGAGCAGTACTTC CASSQGGLAAEQYF
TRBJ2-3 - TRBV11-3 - TGTGCCAGCAGCCCCACCAGGTCGACAGATACGCAGTATTTT CASSPTRSTDTQYF
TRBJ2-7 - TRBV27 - TGTGCCAGCAGTTTATCGCCCGGGATGTTGATCTACGAGCAGTACTTC CASSLSPGMLIYEQYF
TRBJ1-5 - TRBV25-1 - TGTGCCAGCAGTGTGAGCCGTAGCAATCAGCCCCAGCATTTT CASSVSRSNQPQHF
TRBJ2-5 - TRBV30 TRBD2 TGTGCCTGGAGTGTGGGAGGGTTCCAAGAGACCCAGTACTTC CAWSVGGFQETQYF
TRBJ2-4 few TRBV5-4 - TGTGCCAGCAGCTTCGTTCAGGGTTCAGAGGCCAAAAACATTCAGTACTTC CASSFVQGSEAKNIQYF
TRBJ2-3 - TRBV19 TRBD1 TGTGCCAGTAGTTATTACAGGGGGCAGATCGAGAAAGATACGCAGTATTTT CASSYYRGQIEKDTQYF
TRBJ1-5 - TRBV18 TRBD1 TGTGCCAGCTCACCTGGGACAGAGAACAATCAGCCCCAGCATTTT CASSPGTENNQPQHF
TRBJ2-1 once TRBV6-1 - TGTGCCAGCAGTGAAGGGAGGGGAGTGGGTCTCAATGAGCAGTTCTTC CASSEGRGVGLNEQFF